This TCR beta chain is from a study of T cell changes during pregnancy in multiple sclerosis (dated by TCRdb to about 2019). Context from the whole study: The study examined how the T cell repertoire changed over the course of pregnancy in women with multiple sclerosis.

The library was built by means of the immunoSEQ multiplex PCR assay. Drawn from immuneACCESS, this table holds only the in-frame rearrangements with V and J called that TCRdb kept. Clones are partly lost; checked studies trace under half to an unresolved V gene and leave the rest unexplained. The sample contains approximately 40,000 clones, 92% of them found a single time. The ten largest clones take up roughly 0.72% of the sample. As regards this clone: There is no known antigen for this receptor. No qualities accompany the bases; no much larger clone lies one base away.

The CDR3 starts with the cysteine, ends with the phenylalanine, and has 13 residues. The entry retains the CDR3 DNA only, 39 bases that are in frame from base 1. The germline V gene encodes CDR1 SGHTA and CDR2 FQGNSA. V loses 4 bases, J loses 4 bases, and the germline ends lie 10 bases apart. The sequenced sample was CD4+ T cells from peripheral blood mononuclear cells, obtained in the third trimester of pregnancy. This receptor was identified in a female donor with multiple sclerosis, enrolled in a pregnancy study. The chain couples TRBV7-2 to TRBJ1-2; TRBD1 is a weak D gene call, 6 bases matching. The CDR3 protein: CASSSGTPYGYTF. The nucleotides are TGTGCCAGCAGCTCCGGGACACCCTATGGCTACACCTTC. Joined to the reference TRBV7-2 and TRBJ1-2 proteins, this CDR3 gives the full variable domain: GAGVSQSPSNKVTEKGKDVELRCDPISGHTALYWYRQSLGQGLEFLIYFQGNSAPDKSGLPSDRFSAERTGGSVSTLTIQRTQQEDSAVYLCASSSGTPYGYTFGSGTRLTVV.